The 2 T cell receptor beta chains below come from one sample, sequenced in a study of cytotoxic CD8 clonotypes in ibrutinib-treated CLL. Only in-frame clones appear in the TCRdb table, and some are missing; sequencing was by immunoSEQ multiplex PCR. The sample has some 150,000 clones; 70% to 85% are singletons. Sequenced here: PBMCs, sampled after 12 months of ibrutinib treatment. Receptors were obtained from a human donor with chronic lymphocytic leukemia.

The rearrangement uses TRBV28 and TRBJ1-6, with 7 bases fitting TRBD1. The CDR3 extends over 14 amino acids. J lost 8 bases, V lost 6 bases, and 7 bases had no gene match. Per germline, CDR1 MDHEN and CDR2 SYDVKM. In nucleotides, the CDR3 is TGTGCCAGCAGACAGACAGGGAAATATTCACCCCTCCACTTT. Translation gives CASRQTGKYSPLHF.

A few counts support this clone. The V and J genes are TRBV27 and TRBJ1-4; D is possibly TRBD1 (6 bases). Trimming left V 3 bases short and J 4 bases short, with 15 bases between. In germline, CDR1 is MNHEY, CDR2 SMNVEV (reference sequence). The CDR3 sequence is 16 residues long. In DNA, the CDR3 is TGTGCCAGCAGTTTTGGTCAGGGGCTTTTTAATGAAAAACTGTTTTTT. Its translation: CASSFGQGLFNEKLFF.